Only one count was recorded for the clone carrying this TCR beta chain. Its antigen is still unknown. Sequencing was performed with immunoSEQ multiplex PCR; in TCRdb, only in-frame clones are kept and a portion is missing. The repertoire holds approximately 86,000 clones, with 91% as singletons. The data were obtained in a study of graft-versus-host responses after intestinal transplantation. Study information: As for transplant type, recipients had multivisceral, liver-intestinal, or isolated intestinal grafts. Tacrolimus plus steroids were given to all recipients for around three years, preceded by anti-thymocyte globulin induction. Study outcomes and limitations: Some GvH clones appeared in ileal mucosa or blood before recipient bone marrow.

The sample in question was unstimulated CD4+ T cells sorted from spleen or lymph node cells, obtained before intestinal transplant. This sequence was found in a human donor who received an intestinal transplant.

The CDR3 is CASSRLSGNTIYF. DNA of the CDR3: TGTGCCAGCAGTCGACTGTCTGGAAACACCATATATTTT. This rearrangement joins TRBV6-5 to TRBJ1-3; D not certain. Germline V gene sequence: CDR1 MNHEY, CDR2 SVGAGI. With 5 bases removed from V and 1 base from J, the gap between germline ends came to 6 bases. The CDR3 is 13 amino acids.